A selection of T cell receptor beta chains follows, all from one sample in a study of cytomegalovirus exposure and HLA in healthy donors. Produced via immunoSEQ multiplex PCR; TCRdb's table is partial and in-frame only. The sample gives 150,000 to 200,000 clones, 77% of which show up once; roughly 2.8% is in the top ten. The source material was PBMCs. The receptors derive from a woman aged 40 to 50 in good health and CMV-seropositive. Both conserved end residues are part of each CDR3. The D gene is left open where the match is weak. For some rows the clone size is stated as once, few or many, or as a class when expanded; others skip it.

abundance,v_gene,j_gene,d_gene,CDR3aa,CDR3nt
.,TRBV5-1,TRBJ2-7,TRBD2,CASSPGLAGGYEQYF,TGCGCCAGCAGCCCGGGACTAGCGGGAGGATACGAGCAGTACTTC
.,TRBV28,TRBJ2-1,TRBD2,CASSPLAGAREQFF,TGTGCCAGCAGCCCTTTAGCGGGGGCCAGGGAGCAGTTCTTC
few,TRBV29-1,TRBJ1-2,.,CSVEDGRRPGYTF,TGCAGCGTTGAAGATGGCCGGCGGCCTGGCTACACCTTC
.,TRBV7-2,TRBJ2-2,TRBD2,CASSLFGLAGVGELFF,TGTGCCAGCAGCTTATTTGGGCTAGCGGGAGTAGGGGAGCTGTTTTTT
.,TRBV7-2,TRBJ2-6,.,CASSLVGGGANVLTF,TGTGCCAGCAGCTTAGTTGGGGGCGGGGCCAACGTCCTGACTTTC
once,TRBV30,TRBJ1-1,TRBD1,CAWRGQGDTEAFF,TGTGCCTGGAGGGGCCAGGGGGACACTGAAGCTTTCTTT
.,TRBV19,TRBJ2-6,.,CASSPGANVLTF,TGTGCCAGTAGTCCAGGGGCCAACGTCCTGACTTTC
.,TRBV4-1,TRBJ2-4,TRBD1,CASSPSQGLAKNIQYF,TGCGCCAGCAGCCCTTCACAGGGGCTAGCCAAAAACATTCAGTACTTC
.,TRBV19,TRBJ1-5,.,CASSIGGGGNQPQHF,TGTGCCAGTAGTATAGGGGGCGGTGGCAATCAGCCCCAGCATTTT
.,TRBV5-6,TRBJ1-3,TRBD1,CASSSRDRGSGNTIYF,TGTGCCAGCAGCTCCCGGGACAGAGGCTCTGGAAACACCATATATTTT
.,TRBV10-1,TRBJ2-2,.,CASSEEALNTGELFF,TGCGCCAGCAGTGAGGAGGCCCTGAACACCGGGGAGCTGTTTTTT
.,TRBV4-3,TRBJ2-3,TRBD2,CASSQDVAGGPDTQYF,TGCGCCAGCAGCCAAGATGTTGCGGGGGGCCCAGATACGCAGTATTTT
.,TRBV5-4,TRBJ2-2,TRBD1,CASSSGQGGAGELFF,TGTGCCAGCAGCTCGGGACAGGGGGGTGCCGGGGAGCTGTTTTTT
.,TRBV6-6,TRBJ1-5,.,CASSPSGGQPQHF,TGTGCCAGCAGCCCTAGCGGCGGACAGCCCCAGCATTTT
once,TRBV21-1,TRBJ2-3,.,CASPRRGVFDTQYF,TGTGCCAGCCCTCGGCGGGGGGTTTTTGATACGCAGTATTTT
.,TRBV5-6,TRBJ1-4,.,CASTGTRNEKLFF,TGTGCCAGTACCGGGACACGAAATGAAAAACTGTTTTTT
.,TRBV28,TRBJ1-5,.,CASSLWADSNQPQHF,TGTGCCAGCAGTTTATGGGCAGATAGCAATCAGCCCCAGCATTTT
.,TRBV5-4,TRBJ2-2,.,CASSWDSNTGELFF,TGTGCCAGCAGTTGGGACTCAAACACCGGGGAGCTGTTTTTT
many,TRBV4-3,TRBJ2-7,TRBD2,CASSPLAGALREQYF,TGCGCCAGCAGCCCGCTAGCGGGGGCCCTTCGCGAGCAGTACTTC
.,TRBV21-1,TRBJ2-4,.,CASSTSAGLAGKNIQYF,TGTGCCAGCAGCACTTCTGCGGGACTAGCGGGAAAAAACATTCAGTACTTC
.,TRBV9,TRBJ2-3,.,CASSVVGGDTDTQYF,TGTGCCAGCAGCGTAGTTGGCGGGGATACAGATACGCAGTATTTT
.,TRBV30,TRBJ2-5,TRBD1,CAWSIGTGDQETQYF,TGTGCCTGGAGCATAGGGACAGGGGATCAAGAGACCCAGTACTTC
.,TRBV27,TRBJ2-3,.,CASSLTTGDTQYF,TGTGCCAGCAGTTTAACCACCGGGGATACGCAGTATTTT
few,TRBV6-9,TRBJ1-5,.,CASSYSGGGLGNQPQHF,TGTGCCAGCAGTTATTCGGGCGGAGGCTTAGGCAATCAGCCCCAGCATTTT